This is a list of T cell receptor beta chains from one sample in a study of neoadjuvant anti-PD-1 for oral cavity cancer. The method was immunoSEQ multiplex PCR; TCRdb's version includes in-frame clones alone and lacks a portion of them. This table holds approximately 15,000 clones, 66% found once. The sample in question was PBMCs, obtained before nivolumab (anti-PD-1) treatment. The receptors were gathered from a person between 40 and 79 years old with oral cavity squamous cell carcinoma. Each CDR3 is given with its conserved first and last residue. D genes are given only for firm matches.

j_call: TRBJ1-6; d_call: .; v_call: TRBV11-2; cdr3_aa: CASSSNTGTPLHF
j_call: TRBJ1-2; d_call: TRBD1; v_call: TRBV10-2; cdr3_aa: CASSESGGPSGSGYTF
j_call: TRBJ1-1; d_call: .; v_call: TRBV5-1; cdr3_aa: CASSPPGHSNTEAFF
j_call: TRBJ1-1; d_call: .; v_call: TRBV6-1; cdr3_aa: CASSEWNSGNTEAFF
j_call: TRBJ2-7; d_call: TRBD1; v_call: TRBV10-2; cdr3_aa: CASKPGQNYEQYF
j_call: TRBJ2-1; d_call: TRBD2; v_call: TRBV4-1; cdr3_aa: CASSQARASGRWNEQFF
j_call: TRBJ1-2; d_call: .; v_call: TRBV2; cdr3_aa: CASGTALGYGYTF
j_call: TRBJ2-3; d_call: TRBD1; v_call: TRBV27; cdr3_aa: CASSLRETGFADTQYF
j_call: TRBJ2-1; d_call: TRBD2; v_call: TRBV10-2; cdr3_aa: CASKKKGAGGKNEQFF
j_call: TRBJ2-1; d_call: .; v_call: TRBV20-1; cdr3_aa: CSAAPGPTAFF
j_call: TRBJ1-3; d_call: .; v_call: TRBV10-3; cdr3_aa: CAISPDRGSGNTIYF
j_call: TRBJ2-7; d_call: TRBD1; v_call: TRBV11-2; cdr3_aa: CASSSGQGVYEQYF
j_call: TRBJ2-1; d_call: TRBD2; v_call: TRBV5-4; cdr3_aa: CASSPGTSGAYNEQFF
j_call: TRBJ1-1; d_call: .; v_call: TRBV6-5; cdr3_aa: CASSPPARNTEAFF
j_call: TRBJ2-5; d_call: .; v_call: TRBV9; cdr3_aa: CASSLAETRGTQYF
j_call: TRBJ2-2; d_call: TRBD2; v_call: TRBV9; cdr3_aa: CASSALAASTGELFF
j_call: TRBJ2-7; d_call: .; v_call: TRBV19; cdr3_aa: CASSHPDRKYEQYF
j_call: TRBJ1-2; d_call: .; v_call: TRBV10-1; cdr3_aa: CASSSLRGYGYTF
j_call: TRBJ2-1; d_call: TRBD2; v_call: TRBV13; cdr3_aa: CASSLDSSGSTYNEQFF
j_call: TRBJ1-4; d_call: .; v_call: TRBV11-1; cdr3_aa: CASTRQAATNEKLFF
j_call: TRBJ1-2; d_call: .; v_call: TRBV5-1; cdr3_aa: CASSLEASNYGYTF
j_call: TRBJ1-1; d_call: .; v_call: TRBV5-1; cdr3_aa: CASSWTGAVGDTEAFF
j_call: TRBJ2-7; d_call: TRBD2; v_call: TRBV29-1; cdr3_aa: CSVGTSDEQYF
j_call: TRBJ1-6; d_call: TRBD1; v_call: TRBV27; cdr3_aa: CASSRTGRPYNSPLHF
j_call: TRBJ2-1; d_call: .; v_call: TRBV27; cdr3_aa: CASRQGRPYNEQFF
j_call: TRBJ2-2; d_call: .; v_call: TRBV5-1; cdr3_aa: CASSESKAGELFF
j_call: TRBJ2-7; d_call: .; v_call: TRBV20-1; cdr3_aa: CSAYRGSEQYF
j_call: TRBJ1-1; d_call: .; v_call: TRBV5-1; cdr3_aa: CASSLGGGLTEAFF
j_call: TRBJ2-1; d_call: TRBD2; v_call: TRBV5-4; cdr3_aa: CASSPGGPLRDEQFF
j_call: TRBJ1-1; d_call: TRBD1; v_call: TRBV27; cdr3_aa: CASSLTSTTGRRTEAFF
j_call: TRBJ2-3; d_call: .; v_call: TRBV27; cdr3_aa: CASSLRVGTDTQYF
j_call: TRBJ1-6; d_call: .; v_call: TRBV7-8; cdr3_aa: CASSLTGSVESSYNSPLHF
j_call: TRBJ1-5; d_call: .; v_call: TRBV7-2; cdr3_aa: CASSLEYLQPQHF
j_call: TRBJ1-2; d_call: .; v_call: TRBV30; cdr3_aa: CAWRKLGQGGFYGYTF
j_call: TRBJ1-1; d_call: .; v_call: TRBV5-1; cdr3_aa: CASSLGQRVNTEAFF
j_call: TRBJ2-3; d_call: .; v_call: TRBV28; cdr3_aa: CASSSTSTTQYF
j_call: TRBJ2-7; d_call: TRBD1; v_call: TRBV6-5; cdr3_aa: CASSYLTTTGGEQYF
j_call: TRBJ2-3; d_call: .; v_call: TRBV9; cdr3_aa: CASRRYSAAGTDTQYF
j_call: TRBJ1-6; d_call: .; v_call: TRBV19; cdr3_aa: CASSLDPGNNSPLHF
j_call: TRBJ1-1; d_call: .; v_call: TRBV5-8; cdr3_aa: CASSLGQALWDTEAFF
j_call: TRBJ1-6; d_call: .; v_call: TRBV10-3; cdr3_aa: CAISGEEGNYNSPLHF
j_call: TRBJ1-1; d_call: .; v_call: TRBV11-1; cdr3_aa: CASSPQRGIGAFF
j_call: TRBJ2-5; d_call: TRBD2; v_call: TRBV7-8; cdr3_aa: CASSSLAGGRETQYF
j_call: TRBJ1-4; d_call: TRBD1; v_call: TRBV5-1; cdr3_aa: CASSKGGGNEKLFF
j_call: TRBJ1-2; d_call: TRBD1; v_call: TRBV4-2; cdr3_aa: CASSQDPTTGLLGGYTF
j_call: TRBJ2-1; d_call: TRBD2; v_call: TRBV5-1; cdr3_aa: CASSLLGLAGNNEQFF
j_call: TRBJ2-7; d_call: TRBD1; v_call: TRBV28; cdr3_aa: CASRGTALREQYF